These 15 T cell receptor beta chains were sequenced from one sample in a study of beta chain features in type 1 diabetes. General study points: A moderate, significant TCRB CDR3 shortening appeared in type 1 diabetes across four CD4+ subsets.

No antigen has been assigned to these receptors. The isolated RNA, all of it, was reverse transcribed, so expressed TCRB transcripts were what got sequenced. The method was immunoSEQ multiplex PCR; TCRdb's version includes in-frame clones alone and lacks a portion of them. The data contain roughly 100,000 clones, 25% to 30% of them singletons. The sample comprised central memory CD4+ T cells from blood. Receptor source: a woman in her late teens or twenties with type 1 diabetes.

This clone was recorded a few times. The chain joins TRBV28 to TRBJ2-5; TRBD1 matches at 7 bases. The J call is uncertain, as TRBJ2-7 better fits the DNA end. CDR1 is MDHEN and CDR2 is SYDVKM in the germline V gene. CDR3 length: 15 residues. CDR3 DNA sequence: TGTGCCAGCAGACCCTTCGACAGGGACTCCTACGAGCAGTACTTC. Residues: CASRPFDRDSYEQYF.

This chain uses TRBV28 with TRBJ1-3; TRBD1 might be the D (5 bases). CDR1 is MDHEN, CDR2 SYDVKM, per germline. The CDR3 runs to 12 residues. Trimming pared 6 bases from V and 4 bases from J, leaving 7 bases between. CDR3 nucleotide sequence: TGTGCCAGCAGCGGGGGGGGAAACACCATATATTTT. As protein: CASSGGGNTIYF. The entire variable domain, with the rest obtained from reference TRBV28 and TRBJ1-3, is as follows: DVKVTQSSRYLVKRTGEKVFLECVQDMDHENMFWYRQDPGLGLRLIYFSYDVKMKEKGDIPEGYSVSREKKERFSLILESASTNQTSMYLCASSGGGNTIYFGEGSWLTVV.

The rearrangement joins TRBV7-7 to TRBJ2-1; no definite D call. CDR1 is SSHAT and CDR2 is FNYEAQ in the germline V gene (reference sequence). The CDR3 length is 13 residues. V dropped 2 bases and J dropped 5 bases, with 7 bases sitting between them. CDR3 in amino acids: CASSLSLNNEQFF. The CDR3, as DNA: TGTGCCAGCAGCTTAAGCCTAAACAATGAGCAGTTCTTC.

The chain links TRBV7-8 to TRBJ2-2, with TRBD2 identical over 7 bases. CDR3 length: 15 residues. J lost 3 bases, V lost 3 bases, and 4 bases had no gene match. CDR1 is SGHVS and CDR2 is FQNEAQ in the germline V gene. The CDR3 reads CASSFGTTHTGELFF. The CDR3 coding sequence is TGTGCCAGCAGCTTCGGGACTACCCACACCGGGGAGCTGTTTTTT. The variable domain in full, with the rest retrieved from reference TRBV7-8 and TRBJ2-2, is GAGVSQSPRYKVAKRGQDVALRCDPISGHVSLFWYQQALGQGPEFLTYFQNEAQLDKSGLPSDRFFAERPEGSVSTLKIQRTQQEDSAVYLCASSFGTTHTGELFFGEGSRLTVL.

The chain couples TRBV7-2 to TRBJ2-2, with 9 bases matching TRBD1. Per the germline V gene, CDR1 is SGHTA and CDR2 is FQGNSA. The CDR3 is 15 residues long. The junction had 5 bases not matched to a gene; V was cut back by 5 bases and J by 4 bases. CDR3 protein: CASSVGQGFTGELFF. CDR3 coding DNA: TGTGCCAGCAGCGTAGGACAGGGGTTCACCGGGGAGCTGTTTTTT.

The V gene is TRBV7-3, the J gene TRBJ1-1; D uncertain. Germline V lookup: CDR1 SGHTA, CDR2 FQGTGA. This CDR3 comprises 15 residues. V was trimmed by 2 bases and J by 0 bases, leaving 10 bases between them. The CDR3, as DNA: TGTGCCAGCAGCTTAGGTCCAGGAATGAACACTGAAGCTTTCTTT. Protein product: CASSLGPGMNTEAFF.

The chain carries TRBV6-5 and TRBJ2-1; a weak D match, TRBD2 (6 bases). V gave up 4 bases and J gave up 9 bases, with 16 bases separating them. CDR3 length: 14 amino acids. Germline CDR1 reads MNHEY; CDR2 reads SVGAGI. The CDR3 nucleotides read TGTGCCAGCAGTTTGGAGGGCCGGACGAGTGAGCAGTTCTTC. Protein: CASSLEGRTSEQFF.

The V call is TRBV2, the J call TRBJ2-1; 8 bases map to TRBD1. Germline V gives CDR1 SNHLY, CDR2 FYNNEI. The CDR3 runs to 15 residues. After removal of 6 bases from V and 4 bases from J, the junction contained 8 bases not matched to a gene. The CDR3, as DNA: TGTGCCAGCAGCGCACAGGGGGGAACTTACAATGAGCAGTTCTTC. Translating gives CASSAQGGTYNEQFF.

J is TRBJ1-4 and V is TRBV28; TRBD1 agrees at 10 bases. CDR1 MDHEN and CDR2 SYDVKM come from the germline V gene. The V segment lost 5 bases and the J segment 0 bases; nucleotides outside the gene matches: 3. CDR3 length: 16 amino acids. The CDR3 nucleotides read TGTGCCAGCAGTGTAGACAGGGGGCCAACTAATGAAAAACTGTTTTTT. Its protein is CASSVDRGPTNEKLFF. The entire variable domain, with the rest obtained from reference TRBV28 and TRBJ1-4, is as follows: DVKVTQSSRYLVKRTGEKVFLECVQDMDHENMFWYRQDPGLGLRLIYFSYDVKMKEKGDIPEGYSVSREKKERFSLILESASTNQTSMYLCASSVDRGPTNEKLFFGSGTQLSVL.

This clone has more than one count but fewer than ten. The CDR3 coding sequence is TGTGCCAGCAGCGGGACCGGGACAGGGGTCCCTGAAGCTTTCTTT. Residues: CASSGTGTGVPEAFF. The chain is built from TRBV7-8 and TRBJ1-1; 10 bases line up with TRBD1. V gave up 5 bases and J gave up 6 bases; unmatched junction bases: 9. The germline V gene encodes CDR1 SGHVS and CDR2 FQNEAQ. The CDR3 covers 15 residues.

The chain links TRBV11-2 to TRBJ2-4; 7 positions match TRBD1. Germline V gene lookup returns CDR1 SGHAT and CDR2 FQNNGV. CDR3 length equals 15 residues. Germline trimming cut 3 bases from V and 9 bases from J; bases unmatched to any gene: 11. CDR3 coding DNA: TGTGCCAGCAGCTTGTTAGCAGAACAGGGGTCCATTCAGTACTTC. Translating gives CASSLLAEQGSIQYF.

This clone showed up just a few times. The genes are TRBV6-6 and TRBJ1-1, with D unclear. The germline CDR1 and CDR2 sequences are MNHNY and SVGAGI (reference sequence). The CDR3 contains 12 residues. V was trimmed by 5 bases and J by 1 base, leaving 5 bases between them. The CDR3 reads CASSPQNTEAFF. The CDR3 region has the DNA TGTGCCAGCAGTCCCCAGAACACTGAAGCTTTCTTT.

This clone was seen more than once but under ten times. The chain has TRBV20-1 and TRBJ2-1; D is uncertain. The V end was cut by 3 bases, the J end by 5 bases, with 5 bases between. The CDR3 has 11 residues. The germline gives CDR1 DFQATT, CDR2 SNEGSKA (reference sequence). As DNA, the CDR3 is TGCAGTGCTAGTTCTGACAATGAGCAGTTCTTC. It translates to CSASSDNEQFF.

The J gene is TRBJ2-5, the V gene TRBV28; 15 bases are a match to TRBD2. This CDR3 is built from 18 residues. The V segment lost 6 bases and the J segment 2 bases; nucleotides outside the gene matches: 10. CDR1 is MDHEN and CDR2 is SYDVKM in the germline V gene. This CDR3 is CASSRGGTSGRTQETQYF. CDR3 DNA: TGTGCCAGCAGCCGAGGTGGGACTAGCGGGAGGACTCAAGAGACCCAGTACTTC.

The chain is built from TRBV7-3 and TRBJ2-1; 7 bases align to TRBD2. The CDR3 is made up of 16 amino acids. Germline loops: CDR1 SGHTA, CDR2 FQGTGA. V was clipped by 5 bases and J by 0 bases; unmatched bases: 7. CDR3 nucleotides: TGTGCCAGCAGCCCGTCGGGCGGGAGCTCCTACAATGAGCAGTTCTTC. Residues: CASSPSGGSSYNEQFF.